This TCR beta chain was sequenced during a study of blood T cell repertoires in COVID-19. Profiling relied on immunoSEQ multiplex PCR, and the TCRdb table lists in-frame clones only, not all of them. Of some 42,000 clones listed, about 88% are singletons. V lost 3 bases, J lost 0 bases, and 10 bases lay in between. Germline lookup yields CDR1 LNHDA and CDR2 SQIVND (reference sequence). CDR3 length: 15 amino acids. The sequence was collected from a human donor in a cohort sampled during active COVID-19. The sequencing input was peripheral blood. This sequence joins TRBV19 and TRBJ2-3; maybe TRBD2 (6 bases). CDR3 residues: CASSMSGTSTDTQYF. Written as DNA, the CDR3 is TGTGCCAGTAGTATGTCCGGGACTAGCACAGATACGCAGTATTTT.